These 19 T cell receptor beta chains were sequenced from one sample in a study of PD-1 blockade in classical Hodgkin lymphoma. Time point indicated: cycle 4 day 1 (C4D1), after about 6 weeks of nivolumab. All patients experienced relapse after autologous stem cell transplantation, and brentuximab vedotin exposure was variable. Magnetic negative selection purified CD4+ T cells from thawed PBMCs. The data were produced by immunoSEQ multiplex PCR, yet TCRdb's version contains in-frame clones alone and is incomplete. The sample has 25,000 to 30,000 clones, roughly nine tenths seen once; the top ten hold approximately 0.45%. This material consisted of CD4+ T cells from blood, taken before the fourth cycle of nivolumab. Receptor source: a human donor with classical Hodgkin lymphoma.

The gene calls are TRBV4-2 and TRBJ1-1; possibly TRBD1 for D (6 bases). V lost 1 base and J lost 6, with 9 bases in between. CDR1 and CDR2 (germline): LGHNA, YNFKEQ. The CDR3 totals 13 residues. CDR3 sequence reads: CASSQARGSEAFF. In nucleotides, the CDR3 is TGTGCCAGCAGCCAAGCCAGGGGCTCTGAAGCTTTCTTT.

The chain combines TRBV28 with TRBJ2-3; D remains ambiguous. Trimming took off 5 bases at V and 2 bases at J, with 11 bases between the two ends. The CDR3 contains 14 residues. CDR1 and CDR2 from the germline V gene are MDHEN and SYDVKM. The CDR3 nucleotides are TGTGCCAGCAGTGACCCCGGAACCACAGATACGCAGTATTTT. Translated, it gives CASSDPGTTDTQYF. The whole variable domain, remainder taken from reference TRBV28 and TRBJ2-3, is DVKVTQSSRYLVKRTGEKVFLECVQDMDHENMFWYRQDPGLGLRLIYFSYDVKMKEKGDIPEGYSVSREKKERFSLILESASTNQTSMYLCASSDPGTTDTQYFGPGTRLTVL.

CDR3 sequence reads: CASSERQTYEQYF. The DNA for the CDR3 is TGTGCCAGCAGTGAAAGACAAACCTACGAGCAGTACTTC. V is TRBV6-1 and J is TRBJ2-7; D gene ambiguous. The CDR3 sequence is 13 residues long. In germline, CDR1 is MNHNS, CDR2 SASEGT. V dropped 2 bases and J dropped 2 bases, with 7 bases sitting between them.

In its sample, this clone was seen once. DNA for the CDR3: TGCGCCACCACTTTTGGGACTAGCAACACCGGGGAGCTGTTTTTT. Encoded protein: CATTFGTSNTGELFF. The rearrangement joins TRBV10-2 to TRBJ2-2, with 9 positions matching TRBD2. V dropped 10 bases and J dropped 2; count of bases not matched to a gene: 8. The germline gives CDR1 WSHSY, CDR2 SAAADI. CDR3 size: 15 residues.

Remarks on this clone: One end of the junction is discordant with germline, which a read error may explain. The rearrangement links TRBV18 to TRBJ1-4, with D tentatively TRBD1 (6 bases). CDR1 KGHSH and CDR2 LQKENI come from the germline V gene. The CDR3 covers 13 residues. In nucleotides, the CDR3 is TGTGCCAGCCTAAAGGGGGGCAATGGAAAACTGTTTTTT. Translating it yields CASLKGGNGKLFF.

This chain joins TRBV7-9 and TRBJ2-5; D possibly corresponds to TRBD2 (6 bases). Gene TRBJ2-7 matches the end of the DNA better, so the J call may be wrong. Germline CDR1 and CDR2: SEHNR and FQNEAQ (reference sequence). The CDR3 spans 14 residues. The CDR3 region has the DNA TGTGCCAGCAGCTTAGGGGGGGTATTTTACGAGCAGTACTTC. Amino acids: CASSLGGVFYEQYF.

CDR3 sequence reads: CASSLGLGDEQYF. Written as DNA, the CDR3 is TGTGCCAGCAGCTTAGGGCTAGGGGACGAGCAGTACTTC. The chain couples TRBV11-3 to TRBJ2-7; possibly TRBD1 for D (5 bases). The CDR3 runs to 13 residues. CDR1 is SGHNT, CDR2 YENEEA, per germline. The V and J ends lost 1 base and 5 bases respectively, with 9 bases between them. Full variable domain (remainder filled in from reference TRBV11-3 and TRBJ2-7): EAGVVQSPRYKIIEKKQPVAFWCNPISGHNTLYWYLQNLGQGPELLIRYENEEAVDDSQLPKDRFSAERLKGVDSTLKIQPAELGDSAVYLCASSLGLGDEQYFGPGTRLTVT.

This rearrangement joins TRBV5-8 to TRBJ1-2; the match to TRBD1 covers 7 bases. Germline loops: CDR1 SGHTS, CDR2 YDEGEE. With 0 bases clipped from V and 5 bases from J, the junction kept 4 bases outside the gene matches. The CDR3 runs to 14 residues. For the CDR3, the DNA is TGTGCCAGCAGCTTGGGGACAGGCCGTTATGGCTACACCTTC. This sequence encodes CASSLGTGRYGYTF.

V is TRBV2 and J is TRBJ2-1; 14 positions match TRBD2. Trimming at V came to 6 bases and at J to 9 bases, leaving 7 bases not matched to a gene. CDR1 is SNHLY, CDR2 FYNNEI, per germline. The CDR3 covers 15 residues. The CDR3 loop is CASSGTSGRKSEQFF. CDR3 bases: TGTGCCAGCAGCGGGACTAGCGGGAGAAAGAGTGAGCAGTTCTTC. Supplemented by reference TRBV2 and TRBJ2-1, the full variable domain reads EPEVTQTPSHQVTQMGQEVILRCVPISNHLYFYWYRQILGQKVEFLVSFYNNEISEKSEIFDDQFSVERPDGSNFTLKIRSTKLEDSAMYFCASSGTSGRKSEQFFGPGTRLTVL.

This clone has a single count. The J gene is TRBJ2-3, the V gene TRBV19; either TRBD1 or TRBD2 may fit D (5 bases each). The germline CDR1 and CDR2 sequences are LNHDA and SQIVND (reference sequence). The CDR3 contains 15 residues. V was shortened by 3 bases and J by 5 bases, with 15 bases between the two germline ends. CDR3 residues: CASSIRLSGGDTQYF. Written as DNA, the CDR3 is TGTGCCAGTAGTATCAGGCTCAGTGGGGGAGATACGCAGTATTTT.

The chain couples TRBV5-4 to TRBJ1-2, with a possible D match to TRBD1 (5 bases). There are 13 residues in the CDR3. The V end was cut by 0 bases, the J end by 8 bases, with 11 bases between. Germline V lookup: CDR1 SGHNT, CDR2 YYREEE (reference sequence). CDR3 DNA sequence: TGTGCCAGCAGCTTGGCATTTACAGGCGGCTACACCTTC. Its protein is CASSLAFTGGYTF.

The gene calls are TRBV2 and TRBJ1-1, with 11 positions matching TRBD1. The germline gives CDR1 SNHLY, CDR2 FYNNEI. Trimming cost V 6 bases and J 5 bases; bases outside gene matches: 8. CDR3 length: 15 residues. CDR3 protein: CASRGTGGIWTEAFF. CDR3 DNA: TGTGCCAGCAGAGGGACAGGGGGTATTTGGACTGAAGCTTTCTTT.

The chain joins TRBV29-1 to TRBJ2-1; 13 bases align to TRBD2. The CDR3 runs to 14 residues. Germline V gene lookup returns CDR1 SQVTM and CDR2 ANQGSEA. V shed 5 bases and J 5 bases; nucleotides not matched to a gene: 3. CDR3 sequence (DNA): TGCAGCGTTCGAGGACTAGCGGGAGACAATGAGCAGTTCTTC. Translation: CSVRGLAGDNEQFF.

The chain is built from TRBV7-2 and TRBJ2-1, with 9 bases aligning to TRBD2. From germline, CDR1 is SGHTA and CDR2 FQGNSA. The CDR3 is 15 amino acids. The V segment lost 5 bases and the J segment 4 bases; nucleotides outside the gene matches: 6. In DNA, the CDR3 is TGTGCCAGCAGCCTGGGGGCGGGGGGGTACAATGAGCAGTTCTTC. This translates into CASSLGAGGYNEQFF.

The rearrangement uses TRBV5-4 and TRBJ1-6; 8 bases are a match to TRBD1. The CDR3 consists of 15 residues. CDR1 SGHNT and CDR2 YYREEE come from the germline V gene (reference sequence). V was pared by 1 base and J by 10 bases, with 7 bases of the junction left unmatched. The DNA of the CDR3 is TGTGCCAGCAGCTTGCGGGACAGGCTGGGGTCACCCCTCCACTTT. Its protein product is CASSLRDRLGSPLHF.

The chain couples TRBV2 to TRBJ2-1; 9 bases match TRBD2. This CDR3 is built from 16 residues. V was clipped by 1 base and J by 9 bases; unmatched bases: 10. The germline gives CDR1 SNHLY, CDR2 FYNNEI. As DNA, the CDR3 is TGTGCCAGCAGTGAAGGCGGGGCGGGGGGGCCCCGTGAGCAGTTCTTC. It codes for CASSEGGAGGPREQFF.

This clone was seen just once. For the CDR3, the DNA is TGTGCCAGCTCACCACCCTCGACTAGCGGGAGCTACGAGCAGTACTTC. It translates to CASSPPSTSGSYEQYF. V is TRBV18 and J is TRBJ2-7; 12 bases match TRBD2. Germline V gene lookup returns CDR1 KGHSH and CDR2 LQKENI. The V segment lost 0 bases and the J segment 3 bases; nucleotides outside the gene matches: 3. The CDR3 is 16 residues long.

The rearrangement uses TRBV19 and TRBJ2-2, with 14 bases fitting TRBD2. The trim removed 3 bases at V and 3 bases at J, leaving 9 bases unmatched. CDR3 length: 19 amino acids. Germline values: CDR1 LNHDA, CDR2 SQIVND (reference sequence). The CDR3 bases are TGTGCCAGTAGTATCTCGACTAGCGGGAGGGTTTGGGACACCGGGGAGCTGTTTTTT. Residues: CASSISTSGRVWDTGELFF.

This CDR3 reads CASSLEVWAGDPNEQFF. CDR3 sequence (DNA): TGTGCCAGCAGTTTAGAGGTTTGGGCGGGAGATCCCAATGAGCAGTTCTTC. The V and J genes are TRBV28 and TRBJ2-1; 7 nucleotides line up with TRBD2. Germline values: CDR1 MDHEN, CDR2 SYDVKM. V lost 2 bases to trimming and J lost 6 bases; unmatched junction nucleotides: 13. This CDR3 contains 17 residues.